This is a list of T cell receptor beta chains from one sample in a study of T cell responses to AZD1222 COVID-19 vaccine. Repertoires were generated with immunoSEQ multiplex PCR, while TCRdb's copy carries only in-frame clones and drops some. In the table there are more than 150,000 clones, approximately 94% of which are singletons. Specimen: peripheral blood, collected on day 0 of AZD1222 vaccination. The receptors stem from an adult in good health. CDR3s include the opening cysteine and the closing phenylalanine or tryptophan. A D gene is named only where the DNA matches it firmly. Size is omitted from some rows. Given values are once, few, many or a class for expanded clones.

j_call	clone_size	v_call	d_call	cdr3_nt	cdr3_aa
TRBJ2-5	.	TRBV24-1	TRBD1	TGTGCCACCAGTGACCCCGACAGGGGTGAGACCCAGTACTTC	CATSDPDRGETQYF
TRBJ2-5	once	TRBV30	TRBD2	TGTGCCTGGAGGGCAGGACTAGCGGTAATACTGGAAGAGACCCAGTACTTC	CAWRAGLAVILEETQYF
TRBJ1-5	.	TRBV19	TRBD1	TGTGCCAGTAGTATCGGGAGACAGGGGGTCCAGCCCCAGCATTTT	CASSIGRQGVQPQHF
TRBJ1-2	.	TRBV7-3	TRBD1	TGTGCCAGCAGCGAGACAGGGTTTGATGGCTACACCTTC	CASSETGFDGYTF
TRBJ1-2	.	TRBV2	.	TGTGCCAGCAGTGAAGCCGGTCATGGCTACACCTTC	CASSEAGHGYTF
TRBJ2-1	.	TRBV5-1	.	TGCGCCAGCAGCTGGGGGGGACAGAATTACTACAATGAGCAGTTCTTC	CASSWGGQNYYNEQFF
TRBJ2-7	.	TRBV4-3	TRBD1	TGCGCCAGCAGCCAAGATCGGGACAGGGGTCGGTACGAGCAGTACTTC	CASSQDRDRGRYEQYF
TRBJ1-5	.	TRBV11-2	.	TGTGCCAGCAGCTTATCCGATGGGTCTGGTCAGCCCCAGCATTTT	CASSLSDGSGQPQHF
TRBJ1-3	.	TRBV10-3	TRBD1	TGTGCCATCAGTGCAGGGGGTTCACTCTCTGGAAACACCATATATTTT	CAISAGGSLSGNTIYF
TRBJ2-2	.	TRBV5-1	TRBD2	TGCGCCAGCAGCTTGGTGGCGGGAGGGCCCGGGGAGCTGTTTTTT	CASSLVAGGPGELFF
TRBJ1-4	.	TRBV2	.	TGTGCCAGCAAGCTGAGTGGGGGTGAAAAACTGTTTTTT	CASKLSGGEKLFF
TRBJ2-3	.	TRBV29-1	TRBD1	TGCAGCGTGGAAAGACAGGGGGCTAGCACAGATACGCAGTATTTT	CSVERQGASTDTQYF
TRBJ1-1	.	TRBV3-1/TRBV3-2	.	TGTGCCAGCAGCCAAAAGGTGAACACTGAAGCTTTCTTT	CASSQKVNTEAFF
TRBJ1-3	.	TRBV4-1	TRBD1	TGCGCCAGCAGCCAAGACAGGGGGAGCGGAAACACCATATATTTT	CASSQDRGSGNTIYF
TRBJ1-5	.	TRBV7-6	TRBD1	TGTGCCAGCAGCTTAGCCGCAGGGGGACCCAATCAGCCCCAGCATTTT	CASSLAAGGPNQPQHF
TRBJ2-1	.	TRBV15	.	TGTGCCACCAGCAGAGGCCCCCGAGTCGATGAGCAGTTCTTC	CATSRGPRVDEQFF
TRBJ2-1	.	TRBV27	.	TGTGCCAGCAGTTTATGGCCAGCGAGCTCCTACAATGAGCAGTTCTTC	CASSLWPASSYNEQFF
TRBJ2-3	.	TRBV11-3	.	TGTGCCAGCAGCCCCAAAGGGACAAGAAACACAGATACGCAGTATTTT	CASSPKGTRNTDTQYF
TRBJ1-2	.	TRBV29-1	TRBD1	TGCAGCGATACCCAGACAGGGTCGTTTGGCTACACCTTC	CSDTQTGSFGYTF
TRBJ2-3	.	TRBV19	.	TGTGCCAGTAGCGTGTACGGCACAGATACGCAGTATTTT	CASSVYGTDTQYF
TRBJ2-5	.	TRBV5-6	.	TGTGCCAGCAGCTTGGTTGGGCGAGAGACCCAGTACTTC	CASSLVGRETQYF
TRBJ1-5	.	TRBV6-6	TRBD1	TGTGCCAGCAGTTCGCAGGGGGATCATCAGCCCCAGCATTTT	CASSSQGDHQPQHF
TRBJ1-2	.	TRBV7-9	.	TGTGCCAGCAGCTCAGAGGGGGGAGCCAGGCACTATGGCTACACCTTC	CASSSEGGARHYGYTF
TRBJ2-5	.	TRBV9	.	TGTGCCAGCAGCGTAGGCCAGGATCAAGAGACCCAGTACTTC	CASSVGQDQETQYF
TRBJ1-1	.	TRBV4-1	.	TGCGCCAGCAGCCAAGAGAGAAGACACACTGAAGCTTTCTTT	CASSQERRHTEAFF
TRBJ2-3	.	TRBV5-5	TRBD2	TGTGCCAGCAGCTTTGGACTAGCGAGGACAGATACGCAGTATTTT	CASSFGLARTDTQYF
TRBJ1-6	.	TRBV6-5	TRBD1	TGTGCCAGCAGCTGGGACAGAAATTCACCCCTCCACTTT	CASSWDRNSPLHF
TRBJ1-5	.	TRBV9	.	TGTGCCAGCTCCGGGACGGACAATCAGCCCCAGCATTTT	CASSGTDNQPQHF
TRBJ1-3	.	TRBV6-4	.	TGTGCCAGCAGTGACTACAGCTCTGGAAACACCATATATTTT	CASSDYSSGNTIYF
TRBJ1-1	.	TRBV19	.	TGTGCCAGTAGTAGAGAAAGACAGAACACTGAAGCTTTCTTT	CASSRERQNTEAFF
TRBJ2-3	.	TRBV11-1	TRBD2	TGTGCCAGCAGCTTAGTGTCTAGCGGTCCCACAGATACGCAGTATTTT	CASSLVSSGPTDTQYF
TRBJ1-6	.	TRBV3-1/TRBV3-2	.	TGTGCCAGCAGCCTAGGGTACGGAAATAATTCACCCCTCCACTTT	CASSLGYGNNSPLHF
TRBJ2-1	.	TRBV15	TRBD2	TGTGCCACCAGCAGAGACCTTACTAGCGGGAGGTTGCATGAGCAGTTCTTC	CATSRDLTSGRLHEQFF
TRBJ1-5	once	TRBV27	.	TGTGCCAGCAGTTTATCCGGGGGCGGGAGTCAGCCCCAGCATTTT	CASSLSGGGSQPQHF
TRBJ1-6	.	TRBV15	.	TGTGCCACCAGCAGAGATTTCACAGCCCTGAATTCACCCCTCCACTTT	CATSRDFTALNSPLHF
TRBJ2-3	.	TRBV2	TRBD1	TGTGCCAGCAGAGCCGGGACAGGGGCCACAGATACGCAGTATTTT	CASRAGTGATDTQYF
TRBJ2-6	.	TRBV3-1/TRBV3-2	.	TGTGCCAGCAGCCAAAGACACCGCTCTGGGGCCAACGTCCTGACTTTC	CASSQRHRSGANVLTF
TRBJ1-2	.	TRBV30	.	TGTGCCTGGGGGGGGACCTCCTATGGCTACACCTTC	CAWGGTSYGYTF
TRBJ1-4	.	TRBV5-3	.	TGTGCCAGAAGCTTGGTGAACCAGAATAATGAAAAACTGTTTTTT	CARSLVNQNNEKLFF
TRBJ2-1	.	TRBV5-1	.	TGCGCCAGCAGCCCCAGGGGTGGCAGTAGCCCCTACAATGAGCAGTTCTTC	CASSPRGGSSPYNEQFF
TRBJ2-3	.	TRBV4-1	.	TGCGCCAGCAGCCAAGATCGTGACCTCAGGGAGTATTTT	CASSQDRDLREYF
TRBJ1-6	once	TRBV27	.	TGTGCCAGCAGGGAGGGCTTAAGATCACCCCTCCACTTT	CASREGLRSPLHF
TRBJ1-2	.	TRBV4-1	.	TGCGCCAGCAGCCCCCTCTCCCTTACAGGGCTGGGAGGTAACTATGGCTACACCTTC	CASSPLSLTGLGGNYGYTF
TRBJ2-1	.	TRBV9	.	TGTGCCAGCAGCGTAGGTGCCCCCCAAGGGCCCTACAATGAGCAGTTCTTC	CASSVGAPQGPYNEQFF
TRBJ1-1	.	TRBV6-5	.	TGTGCCAGCCAGGGAGACACTGAAGCTTTCTTT	CASQGDTEAFF
TRBJ1-1	.	TRBV28	.	TGTGCCAGCACCGCAGAGGACCTTCCAGTCATGAACACTGAAGCTTTCTTT	CASTAEDLPVMNTEAFF
TRBJ2-7	.	TRBV7-8	.	TGTGCCAGCGGGCCCCGGGGGGCGGGGTACGAGCAGTACTTC	CASGPRGAGYEQYF
TRBJ2-3	.	TRBV9	.	TGTGCCAGCAGCGACCGGACTTACACTAGCACAGATACGCAGTATTTT	CASSDRTYTSTDTQYF
TRBJ2-7	.	TRBV3-1/TRBV3-2	TRBD1	TGTGCCAGCAGCCGGACTTGGGACAGTAGCAGCTCATCATTAACTCGGCAGCAGTACTTC	CASSRTWDSSSSSLTRQQYF
TRBJ1-3	.	TRBV5-1	.	TGCGCCAGCAGCTTGGAGGGGCGGATCTCTGGAAACACCATATATTTT	CASSLEGRISGNTIYF
TRBJ1-2	once	TRBV12-3/TRBV12-4	TRBD1	TGTGCCAGCAGTCAGACAGGGCTGGTAGGCTACACCTTC	CASSQTGLVGYTF
TRBJ1-2	.	TRBV2	TRBD1	TGTGCCAGCAGTCCGGGACAGGGTAATGGCTACACCTTC	CASSPGQGNGYTF
TRBJ2-7	.	TRBV4-3	.	TGCGCCAGCAGCTTGACAGCTGGGGGCTCCTACGAGCAGTACTTC	CASSLTAGGSYEQYF
TRBJ1-6	.	TRBV25-1	.	TGTGCCAGCAGTGAGGCAGGGAGTTCACCCCTCCACTTT	CASSEAGSSPLHF
TRBJ1-5	.	TRBV12-3/TRBV12-4	TRBD1	TGTGCCAGCAGCATGGACAGGGATCAGCCCCAGCATTTT	CASSMDRDQPQHF
TRBJ2-2	.	TRBV19	.	TGTGCCAGCTCAGGGAGAAGAGGGGAGCTGTTTTTT	CASSGRRGELFF
TRBJ2-7	.	TRBV5-1	TRBD1	TGCGCCAGCAGCTTACGGGACAGGACCTCTCACGAGCAGTACTTC	CASSLRDRTSHEQYF
TRBJ2-5	.	TRBV19	.	TGTGCCAGTAGTATGAGGCCTTCTGTCCGGGAGACCCAGTACTTC	CASSMRPSVRETQYF
TRBJ1-1	.	TRBV15	.	TGTGCCACCAGCAGAGATAGGTTCATGAACACTGAAGCTTTCTTT	CATSRDRFMNTEAFF